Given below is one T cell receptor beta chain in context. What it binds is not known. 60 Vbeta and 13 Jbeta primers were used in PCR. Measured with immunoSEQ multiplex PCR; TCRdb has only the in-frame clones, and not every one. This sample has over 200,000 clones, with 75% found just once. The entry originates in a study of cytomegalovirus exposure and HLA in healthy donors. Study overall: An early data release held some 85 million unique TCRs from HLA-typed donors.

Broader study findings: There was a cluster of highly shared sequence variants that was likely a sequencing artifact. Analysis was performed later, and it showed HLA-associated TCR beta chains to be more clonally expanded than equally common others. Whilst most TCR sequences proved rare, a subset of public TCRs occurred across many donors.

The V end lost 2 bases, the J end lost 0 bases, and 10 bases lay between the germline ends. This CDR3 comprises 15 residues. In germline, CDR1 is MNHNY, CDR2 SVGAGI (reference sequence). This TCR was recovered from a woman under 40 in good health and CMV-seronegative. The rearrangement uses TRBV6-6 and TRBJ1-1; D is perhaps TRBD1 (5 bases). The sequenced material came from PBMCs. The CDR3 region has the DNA TGTGCCAGCAGTTACGACAGATTCATGAACACTGAAGCTTTCTTT. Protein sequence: CASSYDRFMNTEAFF.